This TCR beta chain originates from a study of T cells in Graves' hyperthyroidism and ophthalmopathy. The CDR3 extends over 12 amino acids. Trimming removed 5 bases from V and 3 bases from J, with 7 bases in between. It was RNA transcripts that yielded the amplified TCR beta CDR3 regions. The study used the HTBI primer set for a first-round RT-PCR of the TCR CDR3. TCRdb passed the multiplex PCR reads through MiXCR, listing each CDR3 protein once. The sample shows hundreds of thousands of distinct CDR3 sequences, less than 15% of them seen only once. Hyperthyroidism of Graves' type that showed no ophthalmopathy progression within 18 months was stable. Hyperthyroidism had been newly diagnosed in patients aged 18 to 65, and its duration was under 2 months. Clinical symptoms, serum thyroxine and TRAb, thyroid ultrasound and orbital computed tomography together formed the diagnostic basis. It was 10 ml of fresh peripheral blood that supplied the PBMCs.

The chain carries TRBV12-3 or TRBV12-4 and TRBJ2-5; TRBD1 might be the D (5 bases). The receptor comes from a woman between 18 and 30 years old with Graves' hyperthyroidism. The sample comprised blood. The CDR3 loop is CASSTTEETQYF. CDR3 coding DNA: TGTGCCAGCAGTACGACAGAAGAGACCCAGTACTTC.